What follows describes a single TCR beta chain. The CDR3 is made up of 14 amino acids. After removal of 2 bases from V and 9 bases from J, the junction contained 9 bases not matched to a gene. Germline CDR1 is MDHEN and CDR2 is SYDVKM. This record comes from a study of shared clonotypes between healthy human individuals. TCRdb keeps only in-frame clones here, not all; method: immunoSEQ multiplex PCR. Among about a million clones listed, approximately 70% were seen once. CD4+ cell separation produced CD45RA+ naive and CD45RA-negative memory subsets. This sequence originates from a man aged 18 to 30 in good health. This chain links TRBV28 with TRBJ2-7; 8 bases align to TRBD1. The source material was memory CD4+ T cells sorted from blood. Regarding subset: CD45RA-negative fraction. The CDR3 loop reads CASSLSARGRWQYF. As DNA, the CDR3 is TGTGCCAGCAGTTTAAGTGCCAGGGGGCGCTGGCAGTACTTC. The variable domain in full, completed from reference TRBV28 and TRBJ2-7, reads DVKVTQSSRYLVKRTGEKVFLECVQDMDHENMFWYRQDPGLGLRLIYFSYDVKMKEKGDIPEGYSVSREKKERFSLILESASTNQTSMYLCASSLSARGRWQYFGPGTRLTVT.